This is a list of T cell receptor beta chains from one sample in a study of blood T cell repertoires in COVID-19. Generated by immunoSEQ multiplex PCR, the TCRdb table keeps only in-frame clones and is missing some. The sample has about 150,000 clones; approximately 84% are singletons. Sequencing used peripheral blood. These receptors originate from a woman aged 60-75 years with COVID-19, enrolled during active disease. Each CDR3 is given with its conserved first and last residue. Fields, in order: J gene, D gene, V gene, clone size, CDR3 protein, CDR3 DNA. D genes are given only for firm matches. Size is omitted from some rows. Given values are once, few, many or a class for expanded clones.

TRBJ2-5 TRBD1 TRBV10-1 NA CASSESQGEETQYF TGCGCCAGCAGTGAGTCACAGGGGGAAGAGACCCAGTACTTC
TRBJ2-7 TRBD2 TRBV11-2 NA CASRQPGTSGSLYEQYF TGTGCCAGCAGGCAACCCGGGACTAGCGGGAGTCTTTACGAGCAGTACTTC
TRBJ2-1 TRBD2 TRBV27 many CASSKPSGGDNEQFF TGTGCCAGCAGCAAACCCAGCGGGGGGGACAATGAGCAGTTCTTC
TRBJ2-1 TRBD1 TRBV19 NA CASRAPGQGANEQFF TGTGCCAGTAGGGCCCCGGGACAGGGGGCAAATGAGCAGTTCTTC
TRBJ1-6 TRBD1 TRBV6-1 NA CASSEGQGKNSPLHF TGTGCCAGCAGTGAAGGACAGGGGAAAAATTCACCCCTCCACTTT
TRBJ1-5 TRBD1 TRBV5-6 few CASSFGDRRNQPQHF TGTGCCAGCAGCTTCGGGGACAGGAGGAATCAGCCCCAGCATTTT
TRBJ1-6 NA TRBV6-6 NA CASSYLFSSPLHF TGTGCCAGCAGTTATTTGTTTAGTTCACCCCTCCACTTT
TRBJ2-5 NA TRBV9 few CASSSREKTQYF TGTGCCAGCAGTTCCCGGGAAAAGACCCAGTACTTC
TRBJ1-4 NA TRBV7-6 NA CASSTTRGIDEKLFF TGTGCCAGCAGCACAACAAGGGGTATAGACGAAAAACTGTTTTTT
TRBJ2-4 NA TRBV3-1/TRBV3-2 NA CASSLPGGGNIQYF TGTGCCAGCAGCCTGCCGGGCGGAGGAAACATTCAGTACTTC
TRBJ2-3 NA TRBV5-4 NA CASSLETPLDTQYF TGTGCCAGCAGCTTGGAGACACCGCTTGATACGCAGTATTTT
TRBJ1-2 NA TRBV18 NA CASSPDSTYGYTF TGTGCCAGCTCACCTGACTCGACCTATGGCTACACCTTC
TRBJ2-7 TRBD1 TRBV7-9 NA CASSSFGTAYEQYF TGTGCCAGCAGCTCTTTCGGGACAGCTTACGAGCAGTACTTC
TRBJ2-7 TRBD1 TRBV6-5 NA CATQTGASYEQYF TGTGCCACTCAGACAGGGGCCTCCTACGAGCAGTACTTC
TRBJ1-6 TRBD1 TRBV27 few CASSFTGQVPDSYNSPLHF TGTGCCAGCAGTTTCACTGGACAGGTTCCTGACTCCTATAATTCACCCCTCCACTTT
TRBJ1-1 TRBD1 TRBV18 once CASSPGLTGGPAEAFF TGTGCCAGCTCACCTGGGTTAACAGGGGGTCCCGCTGAAGCTTTCTTT
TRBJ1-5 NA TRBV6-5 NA CASSYGGGGNQPQHF TGTGCCAGCAGTTACGGGGGGGGAGGCAATCAGCCCCAGCATTTT
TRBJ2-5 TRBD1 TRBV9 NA CASSLGQGRETQYF TGTGCCAGCAGTTTAGGACAGGGAAGGGAGACCCAGTACTTC
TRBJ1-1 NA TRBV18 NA CASSPSILGGVAEAFF TGTGCCAGCTCACCAAGCATTCTAGGGGGGGTGGCTGAAGCTTTCTTT
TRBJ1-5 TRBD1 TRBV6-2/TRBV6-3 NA CASSHGQGLGQPQHF TGTGCCAGCAGCCACGGACAGGGCCTCGGCCAGCCCCAGCATTTT
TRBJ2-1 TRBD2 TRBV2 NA CASSKRGRLGNEQFF TGTGCCAGCAGCAAGCGGGGTAGATTGGGGAATGAGCAGTTCTTC
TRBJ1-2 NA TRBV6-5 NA CASSYDRVNDGYTF TGTGCCAGCAGTTACGACCGGGTTAACGATGGCTACACCTTC
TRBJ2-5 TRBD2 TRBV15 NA CATSARLARDTMAQYF TGTGCCACCAGCGCCCGACTAGCTCGGGATACAATGGCCCAGTACTTC
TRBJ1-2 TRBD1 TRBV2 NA CASNPGQGLGYTF TGTGCCAGCAACCCCGGACAGGGACTGGGCTACACCTTC
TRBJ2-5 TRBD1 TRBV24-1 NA CATSDPGQGGETQYF TGTGCCACCAGTGACCCCGGACAGGGTGGGGAGACCCAGTACTTC
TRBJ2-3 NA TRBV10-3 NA CAISPRSQTDTQYF TGTGCCATCAGCCCCCGAAGCCAAACAGATACGCAGTATTTT
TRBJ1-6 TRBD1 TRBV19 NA CASSSTGGPDGRSPLHF TGTGCCAGTAGCTCGACAGGGGGCCCTGATGGGAGATCACCCCTCCACTTT
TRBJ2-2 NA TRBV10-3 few CAISPPGHGRGTGELFF TGTGCCATCAGTCCACCCGGACATGGAAGAGGAACCGGGGAGCTGTTTTTT
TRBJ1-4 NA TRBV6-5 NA CASSPYEKLFF TGTGCCAGCAGTCCTTATGAAAAACTGTTTTTT
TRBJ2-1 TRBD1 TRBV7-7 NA CASSPDRASYNEQFF TGTGCTAGCAGTCCGGACAGGGCCTCCTACAATGAGCAGTTCTTC
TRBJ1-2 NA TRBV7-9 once CASSLGAANYGYTF TGTGCCAGCAGCTTAGGAGCGGCTAACTATGGCTACACCTTC
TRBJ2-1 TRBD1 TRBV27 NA CASSLDPGTGQGNEQFF TGTGCCAGCAGTTTAGACCCCGGGACAGGGCAAGGCAATGAGCAGTTCTTC
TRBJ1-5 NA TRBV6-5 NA CASNQFSTLDQPQHF TGTGCCAGCAATCAGTTTTCGACACTCGATCAGCCCCAGCATTTT
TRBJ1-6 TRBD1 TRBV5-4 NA CASSLNAGTEGNSPLHF TGTGCCAGCAGCTTGAACGCCGGGACAGAAGGGAATTCACCCCTCCACTTT
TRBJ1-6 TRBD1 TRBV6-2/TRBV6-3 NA CASSFPDRAVSPLHF TGTGCCAGCAGTTTCCCCGACAGGGCTGTTTCACCCCTCCACTTT
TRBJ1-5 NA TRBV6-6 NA CASRDTDRPNQPQHF TGTGCCAGTAGGGATACTGACAGGCCCAATCAGCCCCAGCATTTT
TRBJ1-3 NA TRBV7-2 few CASSLGAPRLGADTIYF TGTGCCAGCAGCTTAGGAGCCCCCAGGCTCGGCGCAGACACCATATATTTT
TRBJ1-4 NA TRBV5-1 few CASRWTDATNEKLFF TGCGCCAGCAGATGGACAGATGCAACTAATGAAAAACTGTTTTTT
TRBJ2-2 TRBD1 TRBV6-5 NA CASRRQGIETGELFF TGTGCCAGCAGGAGACAGGGAATTGAGACCGGGGAGCTGTTTTTT
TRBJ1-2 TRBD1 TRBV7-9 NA CASSATGGVHGYTF TGTGCCAGCAGCGCGACAGGGGGGGTGCATGGCTACACCTTC
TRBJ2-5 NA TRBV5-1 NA CASSLGGSGETQYF TGCGCCAGCAGCTTGGGAGGCTCTGGAGAGACCCAGTACTTC
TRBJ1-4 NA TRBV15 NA CATSRQTGGAGEKLFF TGTGCCACCAGCCGTCAAACGGGGGGCGCGGGTGAAAAACTGTTTTTT
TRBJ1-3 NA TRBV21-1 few CASSNWSGESPGNTIYF TGTGCCAGCAGCAATTGGTCGGGGGAATCACCTGGAAACACCATATATTTT
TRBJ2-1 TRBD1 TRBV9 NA CASSVETGGVYEQFF TGTGCCAGCAGCGTTGAGACAGGGGGCGTCTATGAGCAGTTCTTC
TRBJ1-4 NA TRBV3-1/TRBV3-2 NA CASSPTVAGSGEKLFF TGTGCCAGCAGCCCGACCGTCGCAGGGTCGGGTGAAAAACTGTTTTTT
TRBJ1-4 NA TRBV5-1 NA CASSSTAGTNEKLFF TGCGCCAGCAGCTCGACAGCCGGCACTAATGAAAAACTGTTTTTT
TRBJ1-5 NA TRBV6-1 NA CASSEWGNLSNQPQHF TGTGCCAGCAGTGAGTGGGGCAATCTTAGCAATCAGCCCCAGCATTTT
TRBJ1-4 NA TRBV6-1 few CASSETGRLFF TGTGCCAGCAGTGAAACCGGGAGACTGTTTTTT
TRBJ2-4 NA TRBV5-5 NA CASSLETVQYF TGTGCCAGCAGCTTGGAGACAGTCCAGTACTTC
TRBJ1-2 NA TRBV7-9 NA CASSSGFYGYTF TGTGCCAGCAGCTCCGGTTTCTATGGCTACACCTTC
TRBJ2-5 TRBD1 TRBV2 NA CASRDRGGQETQYF TGTGCCAGCAGGGACAGGGGTGGCCAAGAGACCCAGTACTTC
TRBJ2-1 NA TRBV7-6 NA CASSLEVAGPFYNEQFF TGTGCCAGCAGCTTAGAGGTTGCGGGTCCCTTTTACAATGAGCAGTTCTTC
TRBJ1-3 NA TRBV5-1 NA CASSFDSTRASGNTIYF TGCGCCAGCAGCTTTGACAGTACCAGGGCCTCTGGAAACACCATATATTTT